The TCR beta chain under discussion was sequenced for a study of T cells in tumors after PD-1 blockade. In the study overall: During anti-PD-1 treatment, some patients continued daily vismodegib 150 mg.

Genomic DNA template from tumor biopsies or peripheral blood, roughly 616 ng to 6,004 ng input. V was trimmed by 4 bases and J by 0 bases, leaving 11 bases between them. Germline V gene sequence: CDR1 SQVTM, CDR2 ANQGSEA. CDR3 length: 14 amino acids. This clone was counted a few times. Its antigen is still unknown. Study-level results: Roughly two fifths of tumor TCR clonotypes were also found in blood.

The data were produced by immunoSEQ multiplex PCR, yet TCRdb's version contains in-frame clones alone and is incomplete. This sample carries about 14,000 clones, about 82% of them seen once, and the ten largest clones take around a quarter. The rearrangement links TRBV29-1 to TRBJ2-3; D is unclear. This specimen consisted of PBMCs, obtained after anti-PD-1 treatment. The TCR sequence derives from a human donor with basal cell carcinoma. The CDR3: CSVGSSSSTDTQYF. DNA for the CDR3: TGCAGCGTTGGGAGTAGCTCTAGCACAGATACGCAGTATTTT.